This T cell receptor beta chain was identified during a study of cytomegalovirus exposure and HLA in healthy donors. Notes on the study in general: A later analysis reportedly identified an Asian-associated ancestry cluster as carrying fewer N-insertions than the approximately 670-donor mean. Later work associated 16,951 TCR beta sequences with HLA alleles at 0.05 false discovery rate.

From germline, CDR1 is SQVTM and CDR2 ANQGSEA. The ends were cut back, 3 bases at V and 3 bases at J, with 17 bases in the middle. The CDR3 is 15 amino acids. Both 60 Vbeta primers and 13 Jbeta primers went into the PCR. Only in-frame clones appear in the TCRdb table, and some are missing; sequencing was by immunoSEQ multiplex PCR. Seen here are over 120,000 clones, approximately 80% observed once, and the top ten hold 2% to 2.5%. On this clone itself: Its antigen is unknown.

The donors, nominally healthy at sampling, likely had unrecorded immune exposures. Sequenced sample: PBMCs. The chain employs TRBV29-1 and TRBJ2-5; D is possibly TRBD2 (6 bases). The sequence came from a man aged 50 to 59 in good health and CMV-seronegative. CDR3 in DNA: TGCAGCGTTGATGGGGAGGCTCCCCCCGAAGAGACCCAGTACTTC. It is translated as CSVDGEAPPEETQYF.